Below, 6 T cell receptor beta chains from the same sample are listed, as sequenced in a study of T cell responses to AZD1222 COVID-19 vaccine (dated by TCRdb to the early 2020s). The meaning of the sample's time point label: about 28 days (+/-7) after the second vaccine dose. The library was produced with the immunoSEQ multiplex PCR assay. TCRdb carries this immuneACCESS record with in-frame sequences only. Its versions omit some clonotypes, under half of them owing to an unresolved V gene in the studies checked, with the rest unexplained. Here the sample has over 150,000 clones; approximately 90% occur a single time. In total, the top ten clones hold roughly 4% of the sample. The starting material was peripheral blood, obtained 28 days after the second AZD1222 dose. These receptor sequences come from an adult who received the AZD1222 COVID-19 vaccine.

CDR3 amino acids: CASGWRPVYV. The DNA of the CDR3 is TGTGCTAGTGGTTGGCGACCCGTTTATGTC. The chain combines TRBV12-5 with TRBJ2-7; D is ambiguous. Germline V lookup: CDR1 LGHNT, CDR2 FRNRAP. The length of the CDR3 is 10 residues.

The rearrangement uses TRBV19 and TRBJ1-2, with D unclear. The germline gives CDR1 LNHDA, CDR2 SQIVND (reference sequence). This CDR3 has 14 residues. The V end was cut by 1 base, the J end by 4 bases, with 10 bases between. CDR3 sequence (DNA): TGTGCCAGTAGTATAGGGGGATTTGGCTATGGCTACACCTTC. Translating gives CASSIGGFGYGYTF.

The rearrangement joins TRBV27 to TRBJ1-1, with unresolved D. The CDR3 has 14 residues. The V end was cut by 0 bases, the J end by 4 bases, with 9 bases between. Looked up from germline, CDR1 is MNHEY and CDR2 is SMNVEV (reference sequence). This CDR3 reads CASSLSIRGTEAFF. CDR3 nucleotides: TGTGCCAGCAGTTTATCGATCCGGGGCACTGAAGCTTTCTTT.

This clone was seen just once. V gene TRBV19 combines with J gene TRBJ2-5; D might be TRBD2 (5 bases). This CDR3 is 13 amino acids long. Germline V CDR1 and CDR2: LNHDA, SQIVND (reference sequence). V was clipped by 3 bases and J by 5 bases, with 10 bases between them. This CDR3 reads CASSMAGAETQYF. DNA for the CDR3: TGTGCCAGTAGTATGGCGGGTGCGGAGACCCAGTACTTC.

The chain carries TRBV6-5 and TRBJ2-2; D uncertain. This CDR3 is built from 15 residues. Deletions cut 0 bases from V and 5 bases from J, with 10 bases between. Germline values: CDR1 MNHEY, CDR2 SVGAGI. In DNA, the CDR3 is TGTGCCAGCAGTTACTCCGGGCTAATAACCGGGGAGCTGTTTTTT. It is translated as CASSYSGLITGELFF.

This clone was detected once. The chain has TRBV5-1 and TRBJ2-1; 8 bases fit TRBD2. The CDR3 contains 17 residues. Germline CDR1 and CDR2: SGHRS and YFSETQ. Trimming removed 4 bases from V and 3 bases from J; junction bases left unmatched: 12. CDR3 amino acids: CASSAGGTGAVYNEQFF. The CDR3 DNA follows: TGCGCCAGCAGCGCGGGAGGTACGGGGGCGGTCTACAATGAGCAGTTCTTC.